The table lists the clone carrying this TCR beta chain with a few counts. Its antigen is still unknown. The entirety of the isolated RNA underwent reverse transcription, so expressed TCRB transcripts were sequenced. The assay was immunoSEQ multiplex PCR, and TCRdb's table has in-frame clones only and misses some. Of under 850,000 clones listed, 10% to 15% are singletons. These data originate in a study of beta chain features in type 1 diabetes. Whole-study findings and limits: Patients and controls would share equally any PCR tilt toward shorter templates. Shortening of TCRB CDR3s, moderate but significant, appeared in all four CD4+ subsets of Type 1 diabetes patients.

The collection from each donor was one heparinised blood draw averaging roughly 110 mL. Trimming left V 1 base short and J 0 bases short, with 10 bases between. Germline V gives CDR1 SGHAT, CDR2 FQNNGV. This CDR3 has 15 amino acids. This chain connects TRBV11-2 to TRBJ2-7, with D possibly TRBD2 on 6 matching bases. The sequencing input was naive CD4+ T cells from blood. The TCR was taken from a man younger than 30 with type 1 diabetes. CDR3 in DNA: TGTGCCAGCAGCTTAGGATCGGGGGACTCCTACGAGCAGTACTTC. Its protein is CASSLGSGDSYEQYF.